A single sample gave rise to the 19 T cell receptor beta chains below, sequenced in a study of CD8+ T cells in alopecia areata. Extraction of RNA preceded its reverse transcription into cDNA, which served as the sequencing template. Data came from immunoSEQ multiplex PCR; TCRdb stores just in-frame clones and leaves some out. The table has a few hundred thousand clones, roughly 50% seen once. Sequencing was done on a sample of CD8+ T cells sorted from blood. These receptors originate from a human donor in good health.

This rearrangement joins TRBV29-1 to TRBJ2-7; 9 bases match TRBD1. The CDR3 contains 14 residues. Trimming cost V 7 bases and J 6 bases; bases outside gene matches: 13. The germline gives CDR1 SQVTM, CDR2 ANQGSEA. CDR3 nucleotides: TGCAGCGCAATCCGACAGGGGGTGACTCCCGAGCAGTACTTC. This translates into CSAIRQGVTPEQYF.

The chain joins TRBV9 to TRBJ2-5, with 11 bases lining up with TRBD1. Germline lookup yields CDR1 SGDLS and CDR2 YYNGEE. Trimming cost V 5 bases and J 5 bases; bases outside gene matches: 5. The CDR3 length is 14 residues. CDR3 in amino acids: CASSGQGARETQYF. CDR3 bases: TGTGCCAGCAGTGGACAGGGGGCGCGGGAGACCCAGTACTTC. Full variable domain (rest looked up from reference TRBV9 and TRBJ2-5): DSGVTQTPKHLITATGQRVTLRCSPRSGDLSVYWYQQSLDQGLQFLIQYYNGEERAKGNILERFSAQQFPDLHSELNLSSLELGDSALYFCASSGQGARETQYFGPGTRLLVL.

The genes are TRBV2 and TRBJ2-1, with 11 nucleotides matching TRBD2. Germline V lookup: CDR1 SNHLY, CDR2 FYNNEI. V dropped 3 bases and J dropped 12; count of bases not matched to a gene: 10. The CDR3 spans 15 residues. In nucleotides, the CDR3 is TGTGCCAGCAGTGAGGTAGCGGGGGGGCCGGAATTGCAGTTCTTC. This encodes CASSEVAGGPELQFF.

The gene calls are TRBV25-1 and TRBJ2-5; D not resolved. V lost 1 base to trimming and J lost 2 bases, with 5 bases between them. Germline assignment: CDR1 MGHDK and CDR2 SYGVNS. CDR3 length: 13 amino acids. This chain's CDR3 is CASSEWAQETQYF. In DNA form, the CDR3 reads TGTGCCAGCAGTGAATGGGCTCAAGAGACCCAGTACTTC.

This chain connects TRBV2 to TRBJ2-5, with TRBD2 identical over 13 bases. V shed 0 bases, J shed 6 bases, and the junction held 4 bases outside the gene matches. This CDR3 has 16 residues. Germline V gene data show CDR1 as SNHLY and CDR2 as FYNNEI. The CDR3 sequence is CASSEAGTSGVQTQYF. CDR3 nucleotides: TGTGCCAGCAGTGAAGCCGGGACTAGCGGGGTGCAGACCCAGTACTTC.

This sequence joins TRBV27 and TRBJ1-6, with 7 bases lining up with TRBD1. The V gene's germline CDR1 is MNHEY and CDR2 SMNVEV (reference sequence). The length of the CDR3 is 14 residues. V lost 5 bases to trimming and J lost 6 bases; unmatched junction nucleotides: 4. The CDR3 region is CASSPWDSNSPLHF. The DNA for the CDR3 is TGTGCCAGCAGTCCCTGGGACAGTAATTCACCCCTCCACTTT.

This clone was counted only a few times. At the DNA level, this CDR3 is encoded by other sequences in the same sample as well. The gene calls are TRBV7-9 and TRBJ1-1; D gene ambiguous. The ends were cut back, 0 bases at V and 0 bases at J, with 5 bases in the middle. The CDR3 sequence is 14 residues long. Germline lookup yields CDR1 SEHNR and CDR2 FQNEAQ (reference sequence). CDR3 coding DNA: TGTGCCAGCAGCTTAGCGGGATTGAACACTGAAGCTTTCTTT. This translates into CASSLAGLNTEAFF. Based on the CDR3 plus reference TRBV7-9 and TRBJ1-1, the full variable domain is DTGVSQNPRHKITKRGQNVTFRCDPISEHNRLYWYRQTLGQGPEFLTYFQNEAQLEKSRLLSDRFSAERPKGSFSTLEIQRTEQGDSAMYLCASSLAGLNTEAFFGQGTRLTVV.

This clone was counted only a few times. The chain recombines TRBV19 with TRBJ2-5, with D unresolved. The CDR3 contains 12 residues. In germline, CDR1 is LNHDA, CDR2 SQIVND (reference sequence). V was cut by 8 bases and J by 1 base, with 8 bases left in between. This CDR3 is CASSSRQETQYF. Written as DNA, the CDR3 is TGTGCCAGTTCGTCGCGCCAAGAGACCCAGTACTTC.

As DNA, the CDR3 is TGTGCCAGCAGTGAACAGGGTATGTCTCAGCCCCAGCATTTT. It translates to CASSEQGMSQPQHF. The chain combines TRBV25-1 with TRBJ1-5; a possible D gene is TRBD1 (5 bases). V was trimmed by 2 bases and J by 6 bases, leaving 11 bases between them. Germline CDR1 is MGHDK and CDR2 is SYGVNS. The CDR3 is 14 amino acids.

The rearrangement joins TRBV7-6 to TRBJ1-1; no clear D. Trimming stripped 2 bases from V and 6 bases from J, with 7 bases between. Germline V gene data show CDR1 as SGHVS and CDR2 as FNYEAQ. The CDR3 extends over 12 amino acids. The CDR3 loop reads CASSLSGAEAFF. The CDR3 DNA sequence: TGTGCCAGCAGCTTATCGGGCGCTGAAGCTTTCTTT.

This clone has just a few counts. The CDR3 loop reads CASSLAANTEAFF. In nucleotides, the CDR3 is TGTGCCAGCAGTTTGGCTGCCAACACTGAAGCTTTCTTT. The chain uses TRBV6-6 and TRBJ1-1; the D is unclear. Trimming pared 4 bases from V and 2 bases from J, leaving 8 bases between. This CDR3 spans 13 amino acids. Germline V gene data show CDR1 as MNHNY and CDR2 as SVGAGI (reference sequence).

The gene calls are TRBV11-2 and TRBJ2-3; weak D call: TRBD2 (7 bases). Germline assignment: CDR1 SGHAT and CDR2 FQNNGV. V lost 4 bases, J lost 5 bases, and 16 bases lay in between. The CDR3 length is 15 residues. The chain's CDR3 is CASSYARGARDTQYF. The CDR3 nucleotides are TGTGCCAGCAGCTATGCCCGGGGGGCCAGAGATACGCAGTATTTT.

This clone was seen a few times. The CDR3 DNA follows: TGCGCCAGCAGCCACGATGGGACAGGGAAGACCTACGAGCAGTACTTC. Translating it yields CASSHDGTGKTYEQYF. V and J are TRBV4-1 and TRBJ2-7; 9 bases are a match to TRBD1. Unmatched junction bases numbered 8, after V lost 3 bases and J lost 2 bases. The CDR3 totals 16 residues. Germline V gene data show CDR1 as MGHRA and CDR2 as YSYEKL.

CDR3 protein: CASSLMPPRDYADTQYF. The CDR3 DNA reads as TGTGCCAGCAGTTTAATGCCCCCCCGGGACTACGCGGATACGCAGTATTTT. The V gene is TRBV27, the J gene TRBJ2-3, with 7 bases matching TRBD2. Germline-derived CDR1 and CDR2 are MNHEY and SMNVEV (reference sequence). After removal of 2 bases from V and 6 bases from J, the junction contained 14 bases not matched to a gene. The CDR3 has 17 amino acids.

The chain has TRBV30 and TRBJ2-7, with a weak D call TRBD2 (5 bases). V lost 6 bases to trimming and J lost 2 bases, with 14 bases between them. The CDR3 has 13 residues. CDR1 is GTSNPN, CDR2 SVGIG, per germline (reference sequence). DNA of the CDR3: TGTGCCTGCCAGCCGGGGTCCCCCTACGAGCAGTACTTC. Protein sequence: CACQPGSPYEQYF.

The chain uses TRBV11-2 and TRBJ2-1; 9 bases fit TRBD2. The V gene's germline CDR1 is SGHAT and CDR2 FQNNGV. V trimming: 3 bases; J trimming: 6 bases; junction bases outside the gene matches: 6. The CDR3 is 15 residues long. CDR3 region: CASSFTPSGVNEQFF. The CDR3 DNA follows: TGTGCCAGCAGCTTTACCCCTAGCGGGGTCAATGAGCAGTTCTTC.

The chain links TRBV4-1 to TRBJ1-2; D not resolved. The germline CDR1 and CDR2 sequences are MGHRA and YSYEKL. Trimming shortened V by 0 bases and J by 0 bases, and 14 bases separated the two germline ends. This CDR3 has 17 amino acids. The CDR3 is CASSQDPLIVTNYGYTF. In DNA form, the CDR3 reads TGCGCCAGCAGCCAAGATCCCTTGATTGTCACTAACTATGGCTACACCTTC.

This chain links TRBV6-5 with TRBJ2-5; 10 nucleotides match TRBD2. The CDR3 sequence is 15 residues long. Germline V lookup: CDR1 MNHEY, CDR2 SVGAGI. The V gene end was trimmed by 6 bases and the J gene end by 5 bases; junction bases not matched to a gene: 9. In nucleotides, the CDR3 is TGTGCCAGCAGCCGTAGCGGGGGGCCTGCGGAGACCCAGTACTTC. This translates into CASSRSGGPAETQYF.

Note on this clone: In the same sample, other DNA sequences code for this CDR3. The chain carries TRBV30 and TRBJ2-7, with D possibly matching TRBD2 (5 bases). The V gene lost 0 bases and the J gene lost 3 bases, with 9 bases spanning the gap. Germline assignment: CDR1 GTSNPN and CDR2 SVGIG (reference sequence). This CDR3 comprises 13 residues. The DNA for the CDR3 is TGTGCCTGGAGTGTACTAGGAAGCTACGAGCAGTACTTC. As protein: CAWSVLGSYEQYF. Together with reference TRBV30 and TRBJ2-7, the CDR3 gives the full variable domain: SQTIHQWPATLVQPVGSPLSLECTVEGTSNPNLYWYRQAAGRGLQLLFYSVGIGQISSEVPQNLSASRPQDRQFILSSKKLLLSDSGFYLCAWSVLGSYEQYFGPGTRLTVT.